The clone carrying this T cell receptor (beta chain) showed up many times. No antigen is known for it. One end of the junction varies from germline; a read error may be responsible. This sample was taken from a study of CD8 T cells in ankylosing spondylitis. 5'-RACE, quantitative and with molecular barcodes, yielded the TCR beta libraries. TCRdb independently ran MiXCR on the 5' RACE reads; one entry per CDR3 protein. The data contain 700,000 or so distinct CDR3 sequences, 19% of them seen just once; the ten biggest clones take up about 20%. Study conclusions and caveats: Disease-linked clones displayed a CD8+ phenotype and appeared relatively rarely in peripheral blood. What seemed typical of ankylosing spondylitis blood was a TCR beta motif built from roughly eight highly homologous variants. Reported data indicate significant enrichment of disease-linked clones within matched ankylosing spondylitis synovial fluid.

The sequenced sample was blood, either unsorted or a sorted T cell fraction (not recorded which). The receptor was derived from a male donor with ankylosing spondylitis.

The CDR3 sequence: CASSLTGGTEAFF. The CDR3 bases are TGTGCCAGCAGCCTAACAGGGGGGACTGAAGCTTTCTTT. The rearrangement links TRBV5-1 to TRBJ1-1; 8 nucleotides line up with TRBD1. The germline CDR1 and CDR2 sequences are SGHRS and YFSETQ. There are 13 residues in the CDR3.